The entry below describes one TCR beta chain. Its antigen remains unidentified. No much larger clone exists at a distance of one base, and base qualities are not known. From cysteine to phenylalanine, the CDR3 is 15 amino acids long. Only CDR3 DNA is held: 45 bases, read in frame from base 1. The V end gives up 4 bases and the J end 3 bases, leaving 7 bases in the junction not matched to a gene. Per the germline V gene, SGHRS is the CDR1 and YFSETQ is the CDR2. The data were taken from a study of blood T cell repertoires in COVID-19 (dated by TCRdb to between 2020 and 2021). Some background on the complete study: Collaborator samples came from the United States, Italy and Spain and covered acute and convalescent phases of COVID-19. The prospective study material was composed of cDNA or gDNA derived from T cells, B-cell-depleted T cells, or PBMCs. The dataset comprised deeply sampled blood TCRbeta repertoires from subjects exposed to, actively infected with, or recovered from COVID-19. The repertoires were released in a freely available public database meant as a resource for research on the immune response to SARS-CoV-2. The samples were drawn from two sources: the first 160 participants of the ongoing ImmuneRACE study, and over 950 subjects contributed by 6 global collaborators. A de-identified subject ID, COVID-19 status, age in years and sex were almost always included in the sample metadata. Where available, HLA class I and class II types were taken from metadata supplied by the sample provider and were not determined by assay-based typing. Study-level results and caveats: The amount of clinical and demographic metadata varied by source and participant and was provided uncurated.

Each collaborating institution followed its own protocols to collect whole blood in K2EDTA tubes. For TCRbeta analysis, collaborators shipped samples in one of three forms: frozen whole blood, isolated PBMCs, or DNA extracted from either of those sample types. TCRbeta CDR3 regions were amplified from genomic DNA using the immunoSEQ Assay, a bias-controlled multiplex PCR. The source study handled its data this way. Within the assay, amplification of reference gene primers was used to estimate how many nucleated cells each sample contained. Sequence reads were collapsed and filtered to measure the absolute abundance of every unique TCRbeta CDR3 rearrangement. For each sample, productive Simpson clonality was calculated by taking the square root of Simpson's diversity index across productive rearrangements. Entries here come from immuneACCESS through TCRdb and include only in-frame sequences with V and J called. Some clones fail to appear in such tables; in the studies checked, an unresolved V gene covers under half of the shortfall, and the cause of the remainder is unknown. The DNA gave D and trimming, while V, J and clone size come from that table. The table for this sample lists approximately 410,000 clones; 80% to 90% of them were counted only once. The ten biggest clones cover about 1.5% of the sample.

What was sequenced was peripheral blood. Here the chain combines TRBV5-1 and TRBJ2-1; 7 middle bases align to TRBD1. The sequence was collected from a woman under 40 with active or convalescent COVID-19. The CDR3 reads as follows: CASSTGQVGYNEQFF. The sequence in DNA is TGCGCCAGCAGCACTGGACAGGTGGGCTACAATGAGCAGTTCTTC.